These T cell receptor beta chains were read from a single sample in a study of CD8 T cells in ankylosing spondylitis. TCRdb re-analysed the 5' RACE reads in MiXCR, keeping a single row per CDR3 protein. The sample includes fewer than 550,000 distinct CDR3 sequences, roughly 5.2% of them seen just once. Sequences were obtained from blood, either unsorted or a sorted T cell fraction (not recorded which). The receptors stem from a male donor with ankylosing spondylitis. Both conserved end residues are part of each CDR3. The D gene is left open where the match is weak. The size field is filled for only some rows; it gives once, few, many or a size class.

TRBV20-1	many	TRBD2	TRBJ2-5	TGCAGTGCTAGAGATCCAGGGAGGGGCGGCCAAGAGACCCAGTACTTC	CSARDPGRGGQETQYF
TRBV4-2	many	NA	TRBJ2-1	TGTGCCAGCAGCCAAGAGTATCGGGCCTACAATGAGCAGTTCTTC	CASSQEYRAYNEQFF
TRBV5-1	NA	NA	TRBJ2-2	TGCGCCAGCTCCGGACGGAGGAACACCGGGGAGCTGTTTTTT	CASSGRRNTGELFF
TRBV5-1	many	NA	TRBJ2-4	TGCGCCAGCAGCTTGTCGGGGAACATTCAGTACTTC	CASSLSGNIQYF
TRBV24-1	many	NA	TRBJ2-3	TGTGCCACCAGTGATTTGCCAAGGTGCACAGATACGCAGTATTTT	CATSDLPRCTDTQYF
TRBV30	many	NA	TRBJ1-1	TGTGCCTTCGACCCGGGACTGACTTCAGGGACTGAAGCTTTCTTT	CAFDPGLTSGTEAFF
TRBV7-2	few	TRBD2	TRBJ2-7	TGTGCCAGCAGCGCGGGACTAGCGGGATCCTACGAGCAGTACTTC	CASSAGLAGSYEQYF
TRBV20-1	many	NA	TRBJ1-1	TGCAGTGCTAGAGATAAGGGGGGAGGCTTGAACACTGAAGCTTTCTTT	CSARDKGGGLNTEAFF
TRBV6-1	many	NA	TRBJ1-2	TGTGCCAGCAGGCGGGGGAATTTCTATGGCTACACCTTC	CASRRGNFYGYTF
TRBV7-9	NA	NA	TRBJ2-2	TGTGCCAGCAGTATATTAGGCGTGGCCGGGGAGCTGTTTTTT	CASSILGVAGELFF
TRBV20-1	many	TRBD1	TRBJ2-3	TGCAGTGCTAGTCAATCCGGGACAGGGCCTAGCACAGATACGCAGTATTTT	CSASQSGTGPSTDTQYF
TRBV5-1	many	NA	TRBJ2-7	TGCGCCAGCAGCTTAGACACCGGAAATAACGAGCAGTACTTC	CASSLDTGNNEQYF
TRBV27	many	NA	TRBJ1-5	TGTGCCAGCAGTTTACGCAGGGACGGACAGCCCCAGCATTTT	CASSLRRDGQPQHF
TRBV4-1	few	NA	TRBJ2-3	TGCGCCAGCAGCCTAACGGGACCCGTCACAGATACGCAGTATTTT	CASSLTGPVTDTQYF
TRBV24-1	few	NA	TRBJ1-5	TGTGCCACCAGTGACGCCGGGACTTGGGAGCCCCAGCATTTT	CATSDAGTWEPQHF
TRBV10-3	many	TRBD1	TRBJ1-1	TGTGCCATCAGAATCCAGGGGGCAGACACTGAAGCTTTCTTT	CAIRIQGADTEAFF
TRBV7-2	few	NA	TRBJ2-7	TGTGCCAGCAGCTTAGTGTCCAGGGACTACGAGCAGTACTTC	CASSLVSRDYEQYF
TRBV7-9	many	NA	TRBJ1-3	TGTGCCAGCAGCTCCCCTACGAGGAGCTCTGGAAACACCATATATTTT	CASSSPTRSSGNTIYF
TRBV5-1	many	NA	TRBJ2-7	TGCGCCAGCAGCTTGGGCCGGGGGGCGCAGGAATACGAGCAGTACTTC	CASSLGRGAQEYEQYF
TRBV27	few	TRBD1	TRBJ2-1	TGTGCCAGCAGTCGGCGACCCGGGACAGGGTCGCTCAATGAGCAGTTCTTC	CASSRRPGTGSLNEQFF
TRBV6-2/TRBV6-3	many	TRBD1	TRBJ2-1	TGTGCCAGCAGTTACCACTCCCGGACAGGGAATGAGCAGTTCTTC	CASSYHSRTGNEQFF
TRBV5-5	many	TRBD1	TRBJ2-5	TGTGCCAGCAGCTTGACAGGGGAGTGGGAGACCCAGTACTTC	CASSLTGEWETQYF
TRBV30	few	NA	TRBJ1-2	TGTGCCTGGAGTGTAGGGGGAAGCTATGGCTACACCTTC	CAWSVGGSYGYTF
TRBV5-1	few	TRBD1	TRBJ2-6	TGCGCCAGCACCATGACAGGGGCAGGGGCCAACGTCCTGACTTTC	CASTMTGAGANVLTF
TRBV7-2	many	NA	TRBJ2-3	TGTGCCAGCAGCTCTCCCTTCGCTCGCACAGATACGCAGTATTTT	CASSSPFARTDTQYF
TRBV7-8	few	NA	TRBJ2-3	TGTGCCAGCAGCTTAGGGTTTGCAGATACGCAGTATTTT	CASSLGFADTQYF
TRBV25-1	many	NA	TRBJ2-7	TGTGCCAGCAGTGACCAACAGATCTACGAGCAGTACTTC	CASSDQQIYEQYF
TRBV6-5	many	TRBD2	TRBJ2-7	TGTGCCAGCAGTTCTGTGGGCAGAGGGAGGGGCGAGCAGTACTTC	CASSSVGRGRGEQYF
TRBV7-6	many	NA	TRBJ2-7	TGTGCCAGCAGCCAGGGACGGCACTACGAGCAGTACTTC	CASSQGRHYEQYF
TRBV11-2	many	NA	TRBJ1-1	TGTGCCAGCAGCACACCACGGAGGTTGAACACTGAAGCTTTCTTT	CASSTPRRLNTEAFF
TRBV20-1	many	TRBD1	TRBJ2-3	TGCAGTGCTAGACCCCCCAGGGGGCTGGGGTTAGATACGCAGTATTTT	CSARPPRGLGLDTQYF
TRBV7-9	many	NA	TRBJ1-2	TGTGCCAGCAGCCCCCCTTCCTACTATGGCTACACCTTC	CASSPPSYYGYTF
TRBV6-1	many	TRBD1	TRBJ2-1	TGTGCCAGCAAGAGGGGGCGCACCTACAATGAGCAGTTCTTC	CASKRGRTYNEQFF
TRBV5-1	many	NA	TRBJ2-1	TGCGCCAGCAGCCTCGGAGCCCTGAGCGTCGACAATGAGCAGTTCTTC	CASSLGALSVDNEQFF
TRBV7-6	many	NA	TRBJ2-7	TGTGCCAGCAGCTTAGGCCCAGGGGAAACCGAGCAGTACTTC	CASSLGPGETEQYF
TRBV5-1	many	TRBD1	TRBJ2-7	TGCGCCAGCAGCAGGACCGGGACAGCCATTCCCTACGAGCAGTACTTC	CASSRTGTAIPYEQYF
TRBV10-3	NA	TRBD1	TRBJ2-7	TGTGCCACGCGTCGACAACAGGGGACCGAGCAGTACTTC	CATRRQQGTEQYF
TRBV4-2	many	NA	TRBJ1-1	TGTGCCAGCAGCCAAGAGCACGGGGGCGGTGAAGCTTTCTTT	CASSQEHGGGEAFF
TRBV11-2	few	TRBD2	TRBJ2-1	TGTGCCAGCACTTTAGGACTAGCGTGGTACAATGAGCAGTTCTTC	CASTLGLAWYNEQFF
TRBV10-2	many	NA	TRBJ1-1	TGCGCCAGCAGTGGGTCGGGTGGCACTGAAGCTTTCTTT	CASSGSGGTEAFF
TRBV7-2	few	NA	TRBJ2-1	TGTGCCAGCAGCCCTAGTCACGATGAGCAGTTCTTC	CASSPSHDEQFF
TRBV29-1	many	TRBD2	TRBJ2-2	TGCAGCGTCTCCCGCCTAGCGGGACCTAACACCGGGGAGCTGTTTTTT	CSVSRLAGPNTGELFF
TRBV5-6	many	NA	TRBJ1-4	TGTGCCAGCAGCTTGGCCGGCGCAACTAATGAAAAACTGTTTTTT	CASSLAGATNEKLFF
TRBV5-1	many	NA	TRBJ1-1	TGCGCCAGCAGCGAGACAGGTTGGGACACTGAAGCTTTCTTT	CASSETGWDTEAFF
TRBV29-1	many	TRBD1	TRBJ2-1	TGCAGCGCCGCCGGGGACAGGGCGCTCTTC	CSAAGDRALF
TRBV7-3	many	NA	TRBJ2-7	TGTGCCAGCAGCTCGGACGGGATTGGGAAGCAGTACTTC	CASSSDGIGKQYF
TRBV6-2/TRBV6-3	many	NA	TRBJ1-5	TGTGCCAGCAGTTACAAGAGGTATCAGCCCCAGCATTTT	CASSYKRYQPQHF
TRBV20-1	many	NA	TRBJ2-7	TGCAGTGCTAGAGATCGTACCGGGCTCTACGAGCAGTACTTC	CSARDRTGLYEQYF
TRBV5-5	many	NA	TRBJ1-5	TGTGCCAGCAGCTTCACAGGCGGACAGCCCCAGCATTTT	CASSFTGGQPQHF
TRBV29-1	NA	NA	TRBJ2-7	TGCAGCGTTGAAGATCAGAACGTTTGGGGCTACGAGCAGTACTTC	CSVEDQNVWGYEQYF
TRBV12-3/TRBV12-4	many	NA	TRBJ1-5	TGTGCCAGCAGTTTAAATGGAGGTCAGCCCCAGCATTTT	CASSLNGGQPQHF